This TCR beta chain was identified during a study of OX40 agonist ivuxolimab in advanced cancers. Across the whole study: One patient with hepatocellular carcinoma and two with cutaneous melanoma, three in all, had partial responses.

The CDR3 sequence is 15 residues long. V was clipped by 3 bases and J by 2 bases, with 14 bases between them. CDR1 is MNHNS and CDR2 is SASEGT in the germline V gene. Assay used: immunoSEQ multiplex PCR; TCRdb lists only in-frame clones, some missing. The data contain roughly 41,000 clones, 89% of them singletons. In regard to this clone: Its antigen is not known.

General observations from the study: CD8+ T cells (on average) carried more expanded clones than CD4+ T cells.

The TCR originated in an adult with an advanced solid tumor such as melanoma, head and neck, liver or kidney cancer. The input for sequencing was CD4+ or CD8+ T cells sorted from blood, taken in a trial of the OX40 agonist ivuxolimab. The chain recombines TRBV6-1 with TRBJ2-7, with D tentatively TRBD2 (5 bases). The chain's CDR3 is CASSEDPGETYEQYF. In nucleotides, the CDR3 is TGTGCCAGCAGTGAGGACCCCGGGGAGACCTACGAGCAGTACTTC.